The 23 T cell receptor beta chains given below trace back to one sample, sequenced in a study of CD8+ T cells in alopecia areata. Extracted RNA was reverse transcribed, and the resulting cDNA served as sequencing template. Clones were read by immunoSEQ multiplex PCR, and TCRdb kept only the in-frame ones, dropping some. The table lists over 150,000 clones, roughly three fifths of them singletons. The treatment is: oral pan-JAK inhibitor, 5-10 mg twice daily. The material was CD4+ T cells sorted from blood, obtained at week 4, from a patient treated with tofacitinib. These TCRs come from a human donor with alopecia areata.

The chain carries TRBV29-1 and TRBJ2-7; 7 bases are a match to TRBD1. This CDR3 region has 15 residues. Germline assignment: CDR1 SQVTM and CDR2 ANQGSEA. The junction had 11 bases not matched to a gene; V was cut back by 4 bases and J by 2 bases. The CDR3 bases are TGCAGCGTTGTGGGGACCGGGACAGAGACCTACGAGCAGTACTTC. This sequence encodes CSVVGTGTETYEQYF.

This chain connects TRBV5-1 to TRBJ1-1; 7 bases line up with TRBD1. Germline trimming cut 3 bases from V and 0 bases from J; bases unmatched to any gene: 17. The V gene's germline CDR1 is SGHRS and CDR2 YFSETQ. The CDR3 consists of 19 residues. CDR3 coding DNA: TGCGCCAGCAGCTCTCCCTGGCCCGAGGACAGGCCTTTGAACACTGAAGCTTTCTTT. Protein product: CASSSPWPEDRPLNTEAFF.

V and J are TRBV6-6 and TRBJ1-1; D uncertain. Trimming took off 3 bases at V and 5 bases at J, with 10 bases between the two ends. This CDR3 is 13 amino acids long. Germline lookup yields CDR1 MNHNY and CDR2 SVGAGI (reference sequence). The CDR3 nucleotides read TGTGCCAGCAGTTATGCCGTCGGAACTGAAGCTTTCTTT. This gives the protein CASSYAVGTEAFF.

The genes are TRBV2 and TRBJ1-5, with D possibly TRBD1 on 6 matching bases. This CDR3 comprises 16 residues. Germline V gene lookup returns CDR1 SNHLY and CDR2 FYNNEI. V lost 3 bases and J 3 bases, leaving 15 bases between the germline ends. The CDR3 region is CASSDKRTADNQPQHF. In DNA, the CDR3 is TGTGCCAGCAGTGACAAACGGACAGCTGACAATCAGCCCCAGCATTTT.

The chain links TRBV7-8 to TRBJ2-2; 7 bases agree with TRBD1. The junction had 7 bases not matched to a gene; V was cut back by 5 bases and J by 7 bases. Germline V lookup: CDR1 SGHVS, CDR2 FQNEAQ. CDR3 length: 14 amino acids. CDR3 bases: TGTGCCAGCAGCCGTTGGGACAGAGGCGGGGAGCTGTTTTTT. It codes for CASSRWDRGGELFF.

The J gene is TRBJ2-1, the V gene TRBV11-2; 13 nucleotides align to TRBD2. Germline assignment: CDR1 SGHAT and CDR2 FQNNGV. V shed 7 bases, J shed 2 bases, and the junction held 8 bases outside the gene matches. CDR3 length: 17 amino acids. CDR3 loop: CASNRRLAGGTYNEQFF. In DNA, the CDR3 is TGTGCCAGCAACCGCCGACTAGCGGGGGGAACCTACAATGAGCAGTTCTTC.

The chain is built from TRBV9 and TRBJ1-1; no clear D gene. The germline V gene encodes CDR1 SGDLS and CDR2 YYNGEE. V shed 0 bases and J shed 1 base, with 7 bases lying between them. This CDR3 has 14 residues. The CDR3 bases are TGTGCCAGCAGCGTAGGTTTCTCGAACACTGAAGCTTTCTTT. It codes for CASSVGFSNTEAFF.

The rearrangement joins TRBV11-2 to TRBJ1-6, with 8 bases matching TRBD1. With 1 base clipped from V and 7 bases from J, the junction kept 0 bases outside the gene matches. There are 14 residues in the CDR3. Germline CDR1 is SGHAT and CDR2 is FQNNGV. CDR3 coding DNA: TGTGCCAGCAGCTTAGGGACAGGGAATTCACCCCTCCACTTT. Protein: CASSLGTGNSPLHF.

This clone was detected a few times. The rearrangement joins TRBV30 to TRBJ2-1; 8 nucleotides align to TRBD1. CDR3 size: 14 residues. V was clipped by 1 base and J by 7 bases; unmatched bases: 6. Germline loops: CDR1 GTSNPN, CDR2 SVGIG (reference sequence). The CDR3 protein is CAWSGGTGRNEQFF. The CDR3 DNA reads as TGTGCCTGGAGTGGAGGGACAGGCCGGAATGAGCAGTTCTTC.

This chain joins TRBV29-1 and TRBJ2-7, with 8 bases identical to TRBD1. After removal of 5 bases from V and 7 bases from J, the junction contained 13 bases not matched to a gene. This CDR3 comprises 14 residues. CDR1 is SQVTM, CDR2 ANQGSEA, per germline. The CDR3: CSVSTRQGSGEQYF. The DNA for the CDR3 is TGCAGCGTTTCTACCCGACAGGGGAGCGGTGAGCAGTACTTC.

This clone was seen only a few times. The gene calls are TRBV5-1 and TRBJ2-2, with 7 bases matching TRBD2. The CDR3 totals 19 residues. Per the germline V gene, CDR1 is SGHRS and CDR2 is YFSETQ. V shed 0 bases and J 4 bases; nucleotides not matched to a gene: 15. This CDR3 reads CASSLEGPSGGASTGELFF. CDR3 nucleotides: TGCGCCAGCAGCTTGGAAGGTCCTAGCGGAGGAGCGAGCACCGGGGAGCTGTTTTTT.

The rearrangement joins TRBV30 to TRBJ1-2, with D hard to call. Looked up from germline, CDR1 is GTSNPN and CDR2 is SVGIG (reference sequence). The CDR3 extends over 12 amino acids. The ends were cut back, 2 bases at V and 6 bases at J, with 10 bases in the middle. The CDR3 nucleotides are TGTGCCTGGAGTTCGGCCGACCATGGCTACACCTTC. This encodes CAWSSADHGYTF.

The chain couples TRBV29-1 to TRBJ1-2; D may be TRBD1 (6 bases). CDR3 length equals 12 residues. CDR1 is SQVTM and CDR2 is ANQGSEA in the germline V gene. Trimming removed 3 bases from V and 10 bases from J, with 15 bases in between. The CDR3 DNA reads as TGCAGCGTTGACCGAGGCAGGGACACCTACACCTTC. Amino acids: CSVDRGRDTYTF. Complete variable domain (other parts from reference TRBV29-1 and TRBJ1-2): SAVISQKPSRDICQRGTSLTIQCQVDSQVTMMFWYRQQPGQSLTLIATANQGSEATYESGFVIDKFPISRPNLTFSTLTVSNMSPEDSSIYLCSVDRGRDTYTFGSGTRLTVV.

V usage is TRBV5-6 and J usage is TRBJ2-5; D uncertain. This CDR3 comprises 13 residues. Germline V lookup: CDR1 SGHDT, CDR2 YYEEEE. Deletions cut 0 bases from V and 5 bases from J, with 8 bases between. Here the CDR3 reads CASSLGALETQYF. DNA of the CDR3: TGTGCCAGCAGCTTGGGGGCCCTGGAGACCCAGTACTTC. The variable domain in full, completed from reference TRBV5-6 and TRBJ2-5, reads DAGVTQSPTHLIKTRGQQVTLRCSPKSGHDTVSWYQQALGQGPQFIFQYYEEEERQRGNFPDRFSGHQFPNYSSELNVNALLLGDSALYLCASSLGALETQYFGPGTRLLVL.

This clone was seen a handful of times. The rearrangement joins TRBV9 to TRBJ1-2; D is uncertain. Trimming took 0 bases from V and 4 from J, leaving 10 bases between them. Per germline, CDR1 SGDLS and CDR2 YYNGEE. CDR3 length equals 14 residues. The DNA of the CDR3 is TGTGCCAGCAGCGTAGATGTCGGCCCCTATGGCTACACCTTC. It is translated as CASSVDVGPYGYTF.

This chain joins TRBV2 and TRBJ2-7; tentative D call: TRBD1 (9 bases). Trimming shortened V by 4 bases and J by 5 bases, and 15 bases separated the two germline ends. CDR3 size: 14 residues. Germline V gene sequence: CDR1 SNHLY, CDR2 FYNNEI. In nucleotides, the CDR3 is TGTGCCAGCAGTGTAGCGGGACAGGGCGACGAGCAGTACTTC. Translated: CASSVAGQGDEQYF.

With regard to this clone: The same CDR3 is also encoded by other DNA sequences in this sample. The DNA for the CDR3 is TGTGCCAGCCGAAGGGACACCGATCAGCCCCAGCATTTT. Translated, it gives CASRRDTDQPQHF. This rearrangement joins TRBV2 to TRBJ1-5; D is possibly TRBD1 (6 bases). V shed 8 bases and J shed 5 bases, with 13 bases lying between them. Per the germline V gene, CDR1 is SNHLY and CDR2 is FYNNEI. The CDR3 is made up of 13 amino acids.

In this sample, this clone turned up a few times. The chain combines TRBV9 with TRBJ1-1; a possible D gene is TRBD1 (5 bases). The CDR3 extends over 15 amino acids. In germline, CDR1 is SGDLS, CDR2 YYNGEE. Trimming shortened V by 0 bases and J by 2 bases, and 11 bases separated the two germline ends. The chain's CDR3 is CASSVDPGTNTEAFF. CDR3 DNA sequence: TGTGCCAGCAGCGTAGATCCAGGGACCAACACTGAAGCTTTCTTT.

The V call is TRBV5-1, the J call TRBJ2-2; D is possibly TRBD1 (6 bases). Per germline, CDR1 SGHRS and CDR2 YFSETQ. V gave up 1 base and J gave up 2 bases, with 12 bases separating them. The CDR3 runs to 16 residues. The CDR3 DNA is TGCGCCAGCAGCTTGACCGTGACAGGAAACACCGGGGAGCTGTTTTTT. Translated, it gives CASSLTVTGNTGELFF.

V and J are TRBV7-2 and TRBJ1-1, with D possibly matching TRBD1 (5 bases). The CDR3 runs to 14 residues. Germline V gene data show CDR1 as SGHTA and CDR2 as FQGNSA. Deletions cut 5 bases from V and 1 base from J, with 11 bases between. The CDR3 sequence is CASSPTGSNTEAFF. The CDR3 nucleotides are TGTGCCAGCAGCCCTACAGGTTCGAACACTGAAGCTTTCTTT.

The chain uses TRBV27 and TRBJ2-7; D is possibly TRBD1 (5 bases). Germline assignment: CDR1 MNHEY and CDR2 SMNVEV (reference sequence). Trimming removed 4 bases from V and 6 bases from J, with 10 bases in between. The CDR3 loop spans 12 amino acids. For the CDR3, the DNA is TGTGCCAGCAGTTCAAGGGGCTCCGAGCAGTACTTC. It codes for CASSSRGSEQYF.

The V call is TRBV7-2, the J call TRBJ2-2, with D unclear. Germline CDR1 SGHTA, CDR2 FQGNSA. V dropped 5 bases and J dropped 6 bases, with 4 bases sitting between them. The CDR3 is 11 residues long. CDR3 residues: CASSPPGELFF. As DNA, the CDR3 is TGTGCCAGCAGCCCGCCCGGGGAGCTGTTTTTT.

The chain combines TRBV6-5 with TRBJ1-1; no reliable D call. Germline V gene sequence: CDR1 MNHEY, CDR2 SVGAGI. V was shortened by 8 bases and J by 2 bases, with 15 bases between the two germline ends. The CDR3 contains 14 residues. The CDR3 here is CASSAGILNTEAFF. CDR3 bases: TGTGCCAGCTCCGCCGGGATACTCAACACTGAAGCTTTCTTT.